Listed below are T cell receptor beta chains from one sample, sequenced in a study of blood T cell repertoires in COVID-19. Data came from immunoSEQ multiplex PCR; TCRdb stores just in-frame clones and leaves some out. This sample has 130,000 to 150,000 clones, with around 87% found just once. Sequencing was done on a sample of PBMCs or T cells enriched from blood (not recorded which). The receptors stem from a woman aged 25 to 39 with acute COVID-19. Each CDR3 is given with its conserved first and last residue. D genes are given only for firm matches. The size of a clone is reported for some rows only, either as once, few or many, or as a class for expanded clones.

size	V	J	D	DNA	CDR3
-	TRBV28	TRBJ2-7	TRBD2	TGTGCCAGCAGTCCCACAGCGGGAGGGCGGCTATACGAGCAGTACTTC	CASSPTAGGRLYEQYF
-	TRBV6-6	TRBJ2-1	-	TGTGCCAGCAGGACCCAAGCGGCATCCAATTTGAATGAGCAGTTCTTC	CASRTQAASNLNEQFF
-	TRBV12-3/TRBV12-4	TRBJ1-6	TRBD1	TGTGCCAGCCAGGGACAGGCTAATTCACCCCTCCACTTT	CASQGQANSPLHF
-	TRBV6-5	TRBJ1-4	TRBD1	TGTGCCAGCAGCCCCCGGGACAGGGGATACGAAAAACTGTTTTTT	CASSPRDRGYEKLFF
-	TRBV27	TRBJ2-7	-	TGTGCCAGCAGTTCTCCGCCGTTTAGCGCCTCCTACGAGCAGTACTTC	CASSSPPFSASYEQYF
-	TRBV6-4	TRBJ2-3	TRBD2	TGTGCCAGCAGTGATGGGACTAGCGGGGCGACAGATACGCAGTATTTT	CASSDGTSGATDTQYF
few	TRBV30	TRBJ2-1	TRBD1	TGTGCCTGGACCGCCGGGACAGGAGCCTACAATGAGCAGTTCTTC	CAWTAGTGAYNEQFF
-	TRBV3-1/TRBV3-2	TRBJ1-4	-	TGTGCCAGCAGCCGCCAGGCTGTCAATGAAAAACTGTTTTTT	CASSRQAVNEKLFF
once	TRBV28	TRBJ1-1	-	TGTGCCAGCACCCAAGGGGGGAACACTGAAGCTTTCTTT	CASTQGGNTEAFF
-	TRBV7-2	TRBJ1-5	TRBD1	TGTGCCAGCAGCATGGGACAGGGACAGCCCCAGCATTTT	CASSMGQGQPQHF
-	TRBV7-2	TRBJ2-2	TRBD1	TGTGCCAGCAGCTTACAGGGGGCCGGGAACACCGGGGAGCTGTTTTTT	CASSLQGAGNTGELFF
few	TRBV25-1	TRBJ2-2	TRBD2	TGTGCCAGCAGTGAGCGGGAGGGCCTTTACACCGGGGAGCTGTTTTTT	CASSEREGLYTGELFF
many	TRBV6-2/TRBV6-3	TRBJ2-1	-	TGTGCCAGCAGTTACTCCGGAGGGCGGAATGAGCAGTTCTTC	CASSYSGGRNEQFF
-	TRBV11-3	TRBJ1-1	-	TGTGCCAGCAGCACCCGGGCTGAAGCTTTCTTT	CASSTRAEAFF
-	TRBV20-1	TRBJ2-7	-	TGCAGTGCCACCCTATCCTACGAGCAGTACTTC	CSATLSYEQYF
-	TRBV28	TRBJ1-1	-	TGTGCCAGCCTCTTTGCCGCGGGACTCGGCACTGAAGCTTTCTTT	CASLFAAGLGTEAFF
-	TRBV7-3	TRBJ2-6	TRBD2	TGTGCCAGCAGCTTAACTCCAGGGACTACCTCTGGGGCCAACGTCCTGACTTTC	CASSLTPGTTSGANVLTF
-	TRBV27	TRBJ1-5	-	TGTGCCAGCAGTTTATCGGATGGAGGGGAACAGCCCCAGCATTTT	CASSLSDGGEQPQHF
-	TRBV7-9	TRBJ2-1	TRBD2	TGTGCCAGCAGCGCCCCGCAGGCGGGGAGGGGCTTAGGCTACAATGAGCAGTTCTTC	CASSAPQAGRGLGYNEQFF
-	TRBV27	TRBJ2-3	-	TGTGCCAGCAGTTTACTCCAGGCCTCAGATACGCAGTATTTT	CASSLLQASDTQYF
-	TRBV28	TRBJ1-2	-	TGTGCCAGCAGTTTTAATGGCTACACCTTC	CASSFNGYTF
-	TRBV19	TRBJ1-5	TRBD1	TGTGCCAGTGGGACAGGGCCAAACAATCAGCCCCAGCATTTT	CASGTGPNNQPQHF
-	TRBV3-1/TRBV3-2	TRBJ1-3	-	TGTGCCAGCAGCCAAGTGGTGGGGGGTCTACTCATAAACTCTGGAAACACCATATATTTT	CASSQVVGGLLINSGNTIYF
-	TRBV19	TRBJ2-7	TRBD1	TGTGCCAGTAGTACAGGACAGGGGGCCTACGAGCAGTACTTC	CASSTGQGAYEQYF
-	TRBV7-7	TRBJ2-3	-	TGTGCTAGCAGCTTAGGCGTGGGAGGATCGACAGATACGCAGTATTTT	CASSLGVGGSTDTQYF
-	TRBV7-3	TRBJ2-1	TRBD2	TGTGCCAGCAGCTTTCTGTCGGTAGCGGGGGGCAATGAGCAGTTCTTC	CASSFLSVAGGNEQFF
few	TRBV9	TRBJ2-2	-	TGTGCCAGCAGCGCCTCCCAACAGGGATTCAGCGGGGCAGACACGAACACCGGGGAGCTGTTTTTT	CASSASQQGFSGADTNTGELFF
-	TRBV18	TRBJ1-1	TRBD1	TGTGCCAGCTCACCACCCGCAGGGGGTAACACTGAAGCTTTCTTT	CASSPPAGGNTEAFF
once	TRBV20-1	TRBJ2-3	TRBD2	TGCAGTGCTAGTGGTCCTAGCGGAAGCACAGATACGCAGTATTTT	CSASGPSGSTDTQYF
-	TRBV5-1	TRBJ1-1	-	TGCGCCAGCAGCTTGGCGATGAGGGTGAACACTGAAGCTTTCTTT	CASSLAMRVNTEAFF
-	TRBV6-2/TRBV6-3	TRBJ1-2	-	TGTGCCAGCAGTTCGCTGAGACAGATTGATAACTATGGCTACACCTTC	CASSSLRQIDNYGYTF
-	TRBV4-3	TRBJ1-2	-	TGCGCCAGCAGCCAAAGTGCCGAACCAGACAGATTTGGCTATGGCTACACCTTC	CASSQSAEPDRFGYGYTF
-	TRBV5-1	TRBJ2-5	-	TGCGCCAGCAGCTCCTCATCCCCGGGGGAGACCCAGTACTTC	CASSSSSPGETQYF
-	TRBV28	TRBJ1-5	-	TGTGCCAGCAGTATCCGGGCAGGGCTCGTTTATGGTCAGCCCCAGCATTTT	CASSIRAGLVYGQPQHF
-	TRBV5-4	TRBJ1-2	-	TGTGCCAGCAGCCATAATACCGTTCGGGGCTACACCTTC	CASSHNTVRGYTF
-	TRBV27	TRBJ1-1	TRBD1	TGTGCCAGCAGTTTCCGAGACAGGGGTATCACTGAAGCTTTCTTT	CASSFRDRGITEAFF
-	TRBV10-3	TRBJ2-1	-	TGTGCCATCAGTGAGGGTAGCTCCTACAATGAGCAGTTCTTC	CAISEGSSYNEQFF
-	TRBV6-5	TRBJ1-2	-	TGTGCCAGCGTAGCAGCAGTCTATGGCTACACCTTC	CASVAAVYGYTF
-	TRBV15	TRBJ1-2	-	TGTGCCACCAGCGGTGAACAGGGACCCTATGGCTACACCTTC	CATSGEQGPYGYTF
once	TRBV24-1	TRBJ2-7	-	TGTGCCACCAGCAATGAGAAACAGGGAAAAGGGTACGAGCAGTACTTC	CATSNEKQGKGYEQYF
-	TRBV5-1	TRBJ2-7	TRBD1	TGCGCCAGCAGCGGTAAGACAGGGGGATTCTCCTACGAGCAGTACTTC	CASSGKTGGFSYEQYF
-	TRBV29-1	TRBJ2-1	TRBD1	TGCAGCGTTGGGACAGGGGACTTTGGTGAGCAGTTCTTC	CSVGTGDFGEQFF
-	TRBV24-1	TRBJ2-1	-	TGTGCCACCATGAAAATAGTTGAAGATGAGCAGTTCTTC	CATMKIVEDEQFF
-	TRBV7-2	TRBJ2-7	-	TGTGCCAGCAGGGGGGGACAGCCCTACGAGCAGTACTTC	CASRGGQPYEQYF
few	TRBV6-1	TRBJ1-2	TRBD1	TGTGCCAGCAGTGAACCCTCAAGGGGCTCGACAGGGCGTAATGGCTACACCTTC	CASSEPSRGSTGRNGYTF